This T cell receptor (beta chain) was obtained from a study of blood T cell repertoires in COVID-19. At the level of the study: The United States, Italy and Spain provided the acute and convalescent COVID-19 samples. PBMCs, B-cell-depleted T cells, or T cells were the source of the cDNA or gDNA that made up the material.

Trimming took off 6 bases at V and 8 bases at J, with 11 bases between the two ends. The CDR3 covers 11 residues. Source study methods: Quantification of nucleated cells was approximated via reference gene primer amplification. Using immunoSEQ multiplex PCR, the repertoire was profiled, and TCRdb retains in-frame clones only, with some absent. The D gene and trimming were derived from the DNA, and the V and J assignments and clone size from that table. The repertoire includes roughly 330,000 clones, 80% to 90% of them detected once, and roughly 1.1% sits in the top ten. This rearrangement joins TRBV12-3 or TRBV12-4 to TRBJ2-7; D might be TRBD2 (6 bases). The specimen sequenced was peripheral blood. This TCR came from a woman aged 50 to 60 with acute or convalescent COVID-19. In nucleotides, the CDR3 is TGTGCCAGCAGGCGGGGTTTCAAGCAGTACTTC. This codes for CASRRGFKQYF.